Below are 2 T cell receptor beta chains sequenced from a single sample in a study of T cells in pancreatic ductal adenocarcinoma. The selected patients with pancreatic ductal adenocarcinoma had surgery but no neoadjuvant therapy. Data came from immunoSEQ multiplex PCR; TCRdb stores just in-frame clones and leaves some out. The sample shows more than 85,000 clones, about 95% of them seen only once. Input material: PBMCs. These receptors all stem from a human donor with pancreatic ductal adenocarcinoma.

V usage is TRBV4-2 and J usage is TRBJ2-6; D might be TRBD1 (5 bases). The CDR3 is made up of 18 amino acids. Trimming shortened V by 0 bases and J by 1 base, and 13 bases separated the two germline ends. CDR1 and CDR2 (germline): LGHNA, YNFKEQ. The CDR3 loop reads CASSQEGQVGSGANVLTF. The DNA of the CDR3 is TGTGCCAGCAGCCAAGAGGGGCAGGTGGGGTCTGGGGCCAACGTCCTGACTTTC.

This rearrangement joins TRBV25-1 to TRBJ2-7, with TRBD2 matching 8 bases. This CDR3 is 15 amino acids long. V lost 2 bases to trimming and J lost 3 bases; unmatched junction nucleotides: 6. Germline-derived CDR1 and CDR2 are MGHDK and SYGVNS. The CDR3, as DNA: TGTGCCAGCAGTGAAAATACTAGCGGAGTCTACGAGCAGTACTTC. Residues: CASSENTSGVYEQYF.